What follows describes a single T cell receptor (beta chain). These data belong to a study of blood T cell repertoires in COVID-19. Study at large: Sites across the United States, Italy and Spain contributed samples from acute and convalescent COVID-19. In each case, the material was cDNA or gDNA derived from T cells, B-cell-depleted T cells, or PBMCs.

Between the trimmed V and J ends, which lost 2 bases and 0 bases, there was a span of 14 bases. CDR1 and CDR2 from the germline V gene are LNHNV and YYDKDF (reference sequence). This CDR3 is 17 amino acids long. In the original analysis: Amplification with reference gene primers provided the estimates of nucleated cell counts. The assay was immunoSEQ multiplex PCR, and TCRdb's table has in-frame clones only and misses some. Clone size and V and J calls were adopted from that table, with D and trimming inferred from the DNA. The sample has about 50,000 clones, 77% seen once. The V gene is TRBV15, the J gene TRBJ1-5; tentative D call: TRBD1 (5 bases). The sequenced sample was peripheral blood. The receptor was derived from a man in his 70s with active or convalescent COVID-19. The CDR3 bases are TGTGCCACCAGCAGACCAGATGGACACGCTAGCAATCAGCCCCAGCATTTT. Translated, it gives CATSRPDGHASNQPQHF.